This TCR beta chain derives from a study of CD8 T cells in ankylosing spondylitis. Study-wide results and caveats: Disease-linked clones bore a CD8+ phenotype, appearing relatively rarely in peripheral blood. There was reportedly significant enrichment of clones that were disease-linked in matched ankylosing spondylitis synovial fluid. Ankylosing spondylitis blood seemed to carry a telltale TCR beta motif made of eight highly homologous variants.

CDR1 is SGHDT and CDR2 is YYEEEE in the germline V gene. V was cut by 0 bases and J by 0 bases, with 9 bases left in between. The CDR3 loop spans 15 amino acids. TCRdb re-derived calls from the 5' RACE reads in MiXCR, one entry per CDR3 protein. The table records over 100,000 distinct CDR3 sequences, over 9.5% of them present only once. With respect to this clonotype: Its antigen is not known.

The sequenced sample consisted of blood, either unsorted or a sorted T cell fraction (not recorded which). The receptor comes from a female donor with ankylosing spondylitis or in good health (not recorded which). The chain joins TRBV5-6 to TRBJ1-2; no definite D call. This CDR3 reads CASSLGRTANYGYTF. In DNA, the CDR3 is TGTGCCAGCAGCTTGGGGAGAACCGCTAACTATGGCTACACCTTC.